These 32 T cell receptor beta chains were all obtained from the same sample, sequenced in a study of blood T cells in healthy people across ages (dated by TCRdb to 2013 to 2016). Receptor amplification or capture employed 5' RACE. TCRdb shows the sequencer as Illumina HiSeq 2500. The second PCR ran for about 6 to 11 cycles and used a J-beta primer mix along with a sample-barcoded 5' primer. Using fastp trimming at Q25 and MiXCR clonotype assembly, TCRdb reanalyzed the public sequencing data and kept in-frame beta chains. Entries that share a CDR3 protein sequence are merged under the most common genes and DNA. This sample comprises more than 800,000 distinct CDR3 sequences, about 30% of them detected only once. The ten largest clones capture approximately 15% of the sample. The sample taken for sequencing was blood. The receptors stem from a woman over 75 in good health.

This clonotype has at least ten counts. V gene TRBV5-1 combines with J gene TRBJ1-1; possibly TRBD1 for D (6 bases). The CDR3 is 15 residues long. Trimming stripped 4 bases from V and 0 bases from J, with 13 bases between. Germline lookup yields CDR1 SGHRS and CDR2 YFSETQ. DNA for the CDR3: TGCGCCAGCAGCCCGCGACAGGCCCTGAACACTGAAGCTTTCTTT. Protein: CASSPRQALNTEAFF.

The table lists this clonotype with a few counts. The chain links TRBV10-3 to TRBJ1-5; no definite D call. The CDR3 extends over 13 amino acids. V lost 1 base and J lost 11, with 12 bases in between. Germline V gene sequence: CDR1 ENHRY, CDR2 SYGVKD. In DNA form, the CDR3 reads TGTGCCATCAGTGAGTTTGAGGTGTCGGCCCAGCATTTT. Translation: CAISEFEVSAQHF.

This clonotype was detected a few times. Here the CDR3 reads CASSVGTGKVALHF. DNA of the CDR3: TGTGCCAGCAGCGTCGGGACAGGGAAGGTAGCCCTCCACTTT. The chain is built from TRBV7-2 and TRBJ1-6, with 9 bases identical to TRBD1. V trimming: 5 bases; J trimming: 14 bases; junction bases outside the gene matches: 10. The germline CDR1 and CDR2 sequences are SGHTA and FQGNSA. The CDR3 is 14 amino acids.

A remark on this clonotype: This sequence may be a read error, since a much larger clone differs from it by one base. The chain combines TRBV9 with TRBJ2-1, with D unclear. Germline loops: CDR1 SGDLS, CDR2 YYNGEE. This CDR3 is built from 13 residues. In DNA form, the CDR3 reads TGTTCCAGCAGATACCAAACTATCCATGAGCAGTTCTTC. It codes for CSSRYQTIHEQFF.

In this sample, this clonotype turned up many times. The chain is built from TRBV3-1 and TRBJ2-1; possible D gene TRBD1, 6 bases. Trimming removed 2 bases at V and 4 bases at J, with 18 bases between. CDR3 length equals 17 residues. Germline assignment: CDR1 LGHDT and CDR2 YNNKEL (reference sequence). The CDR3: CASSQTGTSFSYNEQFF. The DNA of the CDR3 is TGTGCCAGCAGCCAAACAGGGACGTCTTTCTCTTACAATGAGCAGTTCTTC.

This clonotype was picked up a small number of times. The chain uses TRBV20-1 and TRBJ2-7; D call uncertain. Trimming removed 3 bases at V and 1 base at J, with 10 bases between. The CDR3 consists of 13 residues. Germline V gene sequence: CDR1 DFQATT, CDR2 SNEGSKA (reference sequence). CDR3 bases: TGCAGTGCTAGTGGGGTAGGGTCCTACGAGCAGTACTTC. It translates to CSASGVGSYEQYF.

This clonotype came up a few times. This may be a read error, as it is one base from a much larger clone. The V call is TRBV2, the J call TRBJ1-2, with D unresolved. The CDR3 sequence is 12 residues long. V was pared by 11 bases and J by 4 bases, with 14 bases between. Germline CDR1 and CDR2: SNHLY and FYNNEI. As DNA, the CDR3 is TGTGCCTGCATATCGGACGCCTATGGCTACACCTTC. Encoded protein: CACISDAYGYTF. Filled out from reference TRBV2 and TRBJ1-2, the complete variable domain reads EPEVTQTPSHQVTQMGQEVILRCVPISNHLYFYWYRQILGQKVEFLVSFYNNEISEKSEIFDDQFSVERPDGSNFTLKIRSTKLEDSAMYFCACISDAYGYTFGSGTRLTVV.

This clonotype turned up a few times. The V gene is TRBV7-2, the J gene TRBJ2-4, with D maybe TRBD2 (6 bases). CDR3 length: 16 residues. V was clipped by 5 bases and J by 0 bases, with 14 bases between them. Germline loops: CDR1 SGHTA, CDR2 FQGNSA. The CDR3 spells CASSPAGSLAKNIQYF. The CDR3 region has the DNA TGTGCCAGCAGCCCAGCGGGCAGTCTAGCCAAAAACATTCAGTACTTC.

The table lists this clonotype with many counts. This CDR3 reads CATSDLGRRNEQFF. The CDR3 DNA reads as TGTGCCACCAGTGATTTGGGACGGCGGAATGAGCAGTTCTTC. The gene calls are TRBV24-1 and TRBJ2-1, with D uncertain. The CDR3 contains 14 residues. The germline V gene has CDR1 KGHDR and CDR2 SFDVKD. V lost 0 bases and J 7 bases, leaving 9 bases between the germline ends.

The chain couples TRBV27 to TRBJ1-1, with a tentative D call TRBD1 (5 bases). This CDR3 is 16 amino acids long. CDR1 and CDR2 (germline): MNHEY, SMNVEV (reference sequence). The V and J ends lost 2 bases and 0 bases respectively, with 13 bases between them. The chain's CDR3 is CASSLGQEGMNTEAFF. CDR3 bases: TGTGCCAGCAGTTTAGGCCAGGAGGGGATGAACACTGAAGCTTTCTTT.

The chain combines TRBV5-1 with TRBJ2-7; D call uncertain. V gave up 4 bases and J gave up 2 bases, with 10 bases separating them. CDR1 is SGHRS, CDR2 YFSETQ, per germline. This CDR3 is built from 13 residues. The CDR3, as DNA: TGCGCCAGCAGCATGGAGAACCCCTACGAGCAGTACTTC. This gives the protein CASSMENPYEQYF.

This clonotype was detected ten times or more. The genes are TRBV5-1 and TRBJ1-2, with 8 positions matching TRBD1. Germline-derived CDR1 and CDR2 are SGHRS and YFSETQ. This CDR3 region has 14 residues. J gave up 7 bases and V 4 bases, and 9 bases lay outside the gene matches. The DNA for the CDR3 is TGCGCCAGCAGCCTGGACAGGGCTATCTCTGGCTACACCTTC. Protein: CASSLDRAISGYTF.

This clonotype turned up a few times. The gene calls are TRBV6-2 or TRBV6-3 and TRBJ1-1; D not certain. The CDR3 spans 16 residues. V was cut by 2 bases and J by 0 bases, with 13 bases left in between. From germline, CDR1 is MNHEY and CDR2 SVGEGT. Written as DNA, the CDR3 is TGTGCCAGCAGTTACCCAACGTACGGCTTGAACACTGAAGCTTTCTTT. The encoded protein is CASSYPTYGLNTEAFF.

This clonotype was observed many times. The chain recombines TRBV5-6 with TRBJ2-1, with 10 nucleotides matching TRBD2. The CDR3 length is 16 residues. Germline lookup yields CDR1 SGHDT and CDR2 YYEEEE. V shed 3 bases, J shed 4 bases, and the junction held 7 bases outside the gene matches. CDR3 region: CASSSGSGGDYNEQFF. The CDR3 nucleotides read TGTGCCAGCAGCTCAGGGAGCGGGGGGGATTACAATGAGCAGTTCTTC. Full variable domain (outside the CDR3, taken from reference TRBV5-6 and TRBJ2-1): DAGVTQSPTHLIKTRGQQVTLRCSPKSGHDTVSWYQQALGQGPQFIFQYYEEEERQRGNFPDRFSGHQFPNYSSELNVNALLLGDSALYLCASSSGSGGDYNEQFFGPGTRLTVL.

A remark on this clonotype: A much more abundant neighbour one base away suggests this may be a read error. The rearrangement links TRBV3-1 to TRBJ2-5; either TRBD1 or TRBD2 may fit D (5 bases each). Trimming removed 6 bases from V and 2 bases from J, with 16 bases in between. CDR1 and CDR2 (germline): LGHDT, YNNKEL (reference sequence). The CDR3 consists of 15 residues. CDR3 bases: TGTGCCAGCAGTAAAGGGACCATGCCTCAAGAGACCCAGTACTTC. It encodes CASSKGTMPQETQYF.

This clonotype has a count of ten or more. The chain links TRBV27 to TRBJ2-7; D may be TRBD1 (5 bases). The CDR3 sequence is 14 residues long. Trimming pared 5 bases from V and 7 bases from J, leaving 18 bases between. Per germline, CDR1 MNHEY and CDR2 SMNVEV (reference sequence). CDR3 nucleotides: TGTGCCAGCAGTATTTACAGGCACCTTCTGGAGCAGTACTTC. Translation gives CASSIYRHLLEQYF.

The chain combines TRBV10-3 with TRBJ2-5, with no clear D. Gene TRBJ2-7 matches the end of the DNA better, so the J call may be wrong. The length of the CDR3 is 15 residues. Germline V gene data show CDR1 as ENHRY and CDR2 as SYGVKD. The CDR3 reads CAISESPSLMYEQYF. The CDR3 DNA reads as TGTGCCATCAGTGAGAGTCCTAGTCTTATGTACGAGCAGTACTTC.

This clonotype has a handful of counts. The V call is TRBV27, the J call TRBJ1-5; 8 positions agree with TRBD1. This CDR3 has 15 residues. The V gene end was trimmed by 10 bases and the J gene end by 2 bases; junction bases not matched to a gene: 10. The germline V gene has CDR1 MNHEY and CDR2 SMNVEV (reference sequence). The CDR3 DNA is TGTGCCAAGGGACAGGTGACCGGGGGCAATCAGCCCCAGCATTTT. It translates to CAKGQVTGGNQPQHF.

Details on this clonotype: One end of the junction varies from germline; a read error may be responsible. The V gene is TRBV5-1, the J gene TRBJ2-5; perhaps TRBD1 as D (5 bases). CDR3 length equals 15 residues. Germline V gives CDR1 SGHRS, CDR2 YFSETQ. Here the CDR3 reads CAGSRLGTGQETQYF. In DNA, the CDR3 is TGCGCCGGCAGCCGCCTCGGTACAGGACAAGAGACCCAGTACTTC.

This clonotype was counted ten times or more. The rearrangement links TRBV11-2 to TRBJ2-1; TRBD2 matches 12 bases. With 5 bases clipped from V and 4 bases from J, the junction kept 9 bases outside the gene matches. Germline V gene sequence: CDR1 SGHAT, CDR2 FQNNGV. This CDR3 comprises 17 residues. The DNA of the CDR3 is TGTGCCAGCAGCCAGCTCTCCGGACTAGCGGGGTACAATGAGCAGTTCTTC. Translated: CASSQLSGLAGYNEQFF.

This clonotype has ten or more counts. This chain links TRBV12-3 or TRBV12-4 with TRBJ2-1, with 10 positions matching TRBD2. The CDR3 spans 17 residues. The ends lost 6 bases at V and 0 bases at J; junction bases unmatched: 8. CDR3 in DNA: TGTGCCAGCAGACCGCGACTAGCGGGTAGCTCCTACAATGAGCAGTTCTTC. This gives the protein CASRPRLAGSSYNEQFF.

The sample holds many counts of this clonotype. The chain combines TRBV2 with TRBJ1-2; D is possibly TRBD1 (5 bases). This CDR3 contains 12 residues. V was cut by 6 bases and J by 5 bases, with 10 bases left in between. Germline V gene sequence: CDR1 SNHLY, CDR2 FYNNEI. CDR3 in amino acids: CASRTVKYGYTF. In DNA, the CDR3 is TGTGCCAGCAGGACAGTGAAATATGGCTACACCTTC.

This clonotype was seen at least ten times. The rearrangement uses TRBV10-1 and TRBJ2-1; D possibly corresponds to TRBD2 (6 bases). The CDR3 runs 14 residues. CDR1 WNHNN and CDR2 SYGVQD come from the germline V gene (reference sequence). The V end lost 5 bases, the J end lost 7 bases, and 15 bases lay between the germline ends. This CDR3 reads CASSRSGGENEQFF. The CDR3 DNA sequence: TGCGCCAGCAGTCGGAGTGGCGGGGAGAATGAGCAGTTCTTC.

This chain uses TRBV6-2 or TRBV6-3 with TRBJ2-7; maybe TRBD2 (6 bases). Looked up from germline, CDR1 is MNHEY and CDR2 is SVGEGT. V lost 4 bases to trimming and J lost 7 bases, with 17 bases between them. This CDR3 region has 14 residues. Written as DNA, the CDR3 is TGTGCCAGCAGTTTCCCGGCCGCGGGGAATGAGCAGTACTTC. Translating it yields CASSFPAAGNEQYF.

This clonotype was observed at least ten times. This chain joins TRBV7-2 and TRBJ2-4; TRBD1 matches 7 bases. Germline CDR1 is SGHTA and CDR2 is FQGNSA. With V trimmed by 6 bases and J by 4 bases, 9 bases remained unmatched. This CDR3 spans 15 amino acids. CDR3 sequence reads: CASSRPGTAKNIQYF. For the CDR3, the DNA is TGTGCCAGCAGTCGCCCCGGGACAGCTAAAAACATTCAGTACTTC.

This clonotype was detected many times. V gene TRBV7-2 combines with J gene TRBJ2-3; D call uncertain. Trimming took off 7 bases at V and 6 bases at J, with 14 bases between the two ends. Per germline, CDR1 SGHTA and CDR2 FQGNSA. The CDR3 loop spans 13 amino acids. The CDR3 loop reads CASTSYTADTQYF. As DNA, the CDR3 is TGTGCCAGCACCTCCTACACCGCGGATACGCAGTATTTT.

This sequence joins TRBV7-2 and TRBJ1-6; D unclear. The CDR3 has 16 amino acids. Germline V gene sequence: CDR1 SGHTA, CDR2 FQGNSA. V lost 0 bases and J lost 7, with 13 bases in between. For the CDR3, the DNA is TGTGCCAGCAGCTTAGCGCCAGGAACGGTGAATTCACCCCTCCACTTT. As protein: CASSLAPGTVNSPLHF. Supplemented by reference TRBV7-2 and TRBJ1-6, the full variable domain reads GAGVSQSPSNKVTEKGKDVELRCDPISGHTALYWYRQSLGQGLEFLIYFQGNSAPDKSGLPSDRFSAERTGGSVSTLTIQRTQQEDSAVYLCASSLAPGTVNSPLHFGNGTRLTVT.

This rearrangement joins TRBV20-1 to TRBJ2-7; 8 bases map to TRBD2. The CDR3 consists of 15 residues. Trimming took 6 bases from V and 0 from J; bases not matched to a gene: 10. The germline gives CDR1 DFQATT, CDR2 SNEGSKA (reference sequence). CDR3 in amino acids: CSALGRGTSSYEQYF. CDR3 nucleotide sequence: TGCAGTGCCCTCGGGAGGGGGACAAGCTCCTACGAGCAGTACTTC.

Turning to this clonotype: A read error may be the cause here, since a much bigger clone is one base away. This sequence joins TRBV11-2 and TRBJ2-5; D is tentatively TRBD1 or TRBD2 (7 bases each). Germline CDR1 and CDR2: SGHAT and FQNNGV. The CDR3 totals 14 residues. In nucleotides, the CDR3 is TGTGCCAGCAACCGACAGGGAGGGCAAGAGACCCAGTGCTTC. Its translation is CASNRQGGQETQCF.

As regards this clonotype: A read error is possible here, since a much larger clone lies one base away. The rearrangement links TRBV7-2 to TRBJ2-3, with 7 bases identical to TRBD2. Per germline, CDR1 SGHTA and CDR2 FQGNSA. The CDR3 is 16 amino acids. The V and J ends lost 3 bases and 4 bases, in that order; junction bases with no gene match: 10. CDR3 nucleotide sequence: TGTACCAGCAGCTTGGGTCTCGCGGGGGACTCAGATACGCAGTATTTT. The encoded protein is CTSSLGLAGDSDTQYF.

The chain uses TRBV19 and TRBJ2-2; D is unclear. CDR3 length equals 14 residues. Trimming shortened V by 3 bases and J by 4 bases, and 9 bases separated the two germline ends. Germline V gives CDR1 LNHDA, CDR2 SQIVND (reference sequence). CDR3 nucleotide sequence: TGTGCCAGTAGTATCCTTAGATTCACCGGGGAGCTGTTTTTT. Translated, it gives CASSILRFTGELFF.

This clonotype was recorded a few times. The CDR3 DNA reads TGCGCCAGCAGCCAAGATCCGGGGACCCTATATGGCTACACCTTC. Translated: CASSQDPGTLYGYTF. The chain links TRBV4-3 to TRBJ1-2, with a possible D match to TRBD1 (5 bases). The CDR3 has 15 residues. Trimming shortened V by 0 bases and J by 5 bases, and 13 bases separated the two germline ends. Germline V gives CDR1 LGHNA, CDR2 YSLEER.